Listed here are 12 T cell receptor beta chains from one sample, sequenced in a study of PD-L1 blockade in urothelial cancer. Time point specified: pretreatment peripheral blood. Here immunoSEQ multiplex PCR was the method, and the copy in TCRdb shows in-frame clones only, minus some. The sample includes approximately 94,000 clones, around nine tenths seen only once; the top ten take 1.5% to 2%. This specimen was PBMCs, taken around atezolizumab (anti-PD-L1) treatment. Every receptor here comes from a man aged 60-69 years with urothelial cancer.

The genes are TRBV15 and TRBJ2-2; 7 nucleotides match TRBD1. The CDR3 has 14 amino acids. Per germline, CDR1 LNHNV and CDR2 YYDKDF (reference sequence). The J segment lost 5 bases and the V segment lost 10 bases, leaving 10 bases of the junction unmatched. CDR3 DNA sequence: TGTGCCATCGCCCTCGAGACAGGGACCGGGGAGCTGTTTTTT. Protein product: CAIALETGTGELFF.

The chain links TRBV5-1 to TRBJ1-1; weak D call: TRBD1 (6 bases). This CDR3 comprises 15 residues. V was clipped by 6 bases and J by 3 bases, with 18 bases between them. Germline V gene lookup returns CDR1 SGHRS and CDR2 YFSETQ. CDR3 sequence: CASKVPQAGDTEAFF. The CDR3 coding sequence is TGCGCCAGCAAGGTTCCTCAAGCAGGGGACACTGAAGCTTTCTTT.

In nucleotides, the CDR3 is TGTGCCAGCAGTTTAAGACAGGGGCTCGGTTCCTACGAGCAGTACTTC. Translated, it gives CASSLRQGLGSYEQYF. The rearrangement uses TRBV27 and TRBJ2-7, with 8 bases identical to TRBD1. The CDR3 runs 16 residues. Germline loops: CDR1 MNHEY, CDR2 SMNVEV (reference sequence). V dropped 2 bases and J dropped 1; count of bases not matched to a gene: 7.

This chain links TRBV6-6 with TRBJ2-7, with 7 bases matching TRBD2. Germline trimming cut 2 bases from V and 7 bases from J; bases unmatched to any gene: 14. The CDR3 totals 16 residues. Germline V CDR1 and CDR2: MNHNY, SVGAGI (reference sequence). The CDR3 region is CASSYGRGGPSSEQYF. In DNA form, the CDR3 reads TGTGCCAGCAGTTACGGGAGGGGCGGGCCCTCGAGTGAGCAGTACTTC.

The J gene is TRBJ2-2, the V gene TRBV6-5, with D possibly being TRBD2 (6 bases). Germline V gives CDR1 MNHEY, CDR2 SVGAGI. The CDR3 extends over 15 amino acids. V lost 6 bases, J lost 0 bases, and 11 bases lay in between. The CDR3 DNA is TGTGCCAGCAGGGGGACTTACGCGAACACCGGGGAGCTGTTTTTT. It encodes CASRGTYANTGELFF.

The genes are TRBV7-9 and TRBJ1-1; 7 positions agree with TRBD1. The CDR3 spans 14 residues. Germline V gene sequence: CDR1 SEHNR, CDR2 FQNEAQ (reference sequence). Unmatched junction bases numbered 3, after V lost 1 base and J lost 4 bases. The CDR3 DNA reads as TGTGCCAGCAGCTTAGGGACAGGCCGCACTGAAGCTTTCTTT. It translates to CASSLGTGRTEAFF.

V usage is TRBV4-3 and J usage is TRBJ2-2; D is uncertain. V lost 1 base to trimming and J lost 6 bases, with 9 bases between them. The germline gives CDR1 LGHNA, CDR2 YSLEER. CDR3 length equals 14 residues. The CDR3 protein is CASSQGVPPGELFF. The CDR3 DNA reads as TGCGCCAGCAGCCAAGGCGTCCCGCCCGGGGAGCTGTTTTTT.

V gene TRBV15 combines with J gene TRBJ2-7; maybe TRBD1 (5 bases). Deletions cut 1 base from V and 2 bases from J, with 12 bases between. The CDR3 spans 15 residues. The V gene's germline CDR1 is LNHNV and CDR2 YYDKDF (reference sequence). The CDR3 region is CATSRARAGTYEQYF. The CDR3, as DNA: TGTGCCACCAGCAGAGCTCGGGCAGGGACCTACGAGCAGTACTTC.

This clone was recorded only once. This sequence joins TRBV2 and TRBJ1-4; 9 nucleotides align to TRBD1. Losses at the gene ends were 6 bases for V and 8 bases for J; bases not matched to a gene: 7. The CDR3 is 14 amino acids. CDR1 and CDR2 from the germline V gene are SNHLY and FYNNEI. The CDR3 spells CASSRQGGGEKLFF. As DNA, the CDR3 is TGTGCCAGCAGCCGACAGGGGGGCGGGGAAAAACTGTTTTTT.

The gene calls are TRBV29-1 and TRBJ1-1; D is unresolved. Germline values: CDR1 SQVTM, CDR2 ANQGSEA. Trimming cost V 4 bases and J 7 bases, with 7 bases left between them. The CDR3 length is 10 residues. Here the CDR3 reads CSVAKVEAFF. The DNA of the CDR3 is TGCAGCGTTGCTAAAGTTGAAGCTTTCTTT.

This rearrangement joins TRBV5-1 to TRBJ2-4; TRBD1 agrees at 8 bases. V trimming: 2 bases; J trimming: 7 bases; junction bases outside the gene matches: 5. The CDR3 is 14 amino acids. Germline V CDR1 and CDR2: SGHRS, YFSETQ. CDR3 nucleotide sequence: TGCGCCAGCAGCTTCGGCCAGGGGGCGAACATTCAGTACTTC. Translated: CASSFGQGANIQYF.

The chain uses TRBV9 and TRBJ1-1; D uncertain. Germline CDR1 is SGDLS and CDR2 is YYNGEE. Trimming stripped 4 bases from V and 4 bases from J, with 11 bases between. This CDR3 region has 13 residues. The CDR3 DNA reads TGTGCCAGCAGCCGTAGTTTCGGCACTGAAGCTTTCTTT. Protein sequence: CASSRSFGTEAFF.